These 15 T cell receptor beta chains were sequenced from one sample in a study of T-cell memory formation after mild COVID-19. TCRdb analysed the 5' RACE reads with MiXCR anew, one entry per CDR3 protein. The sample carries some 600,000 distinct CDR3 sequences, roughly 17% recorded once. The sample consisted of PBMCs or a T cell subset sorted from them (not recorded which). The receptors derive from an adult woman who had mild COVID-19 (a few samples of this study predate the infection). Cell type and time point are not known.

The chain links TRBV7-6 to TRBJ1-2; 8 bases match TRBD1. Unmatched junction bases numbered 5, after V lost 3 bases and J lost 5 bases. CDR1 and CDR2 from the germline V gene are SGHVS and FNYEAQ. The CDR3 extends over 14 amino acids. The CDR3, as DNA: TGTGCCAGCAGCTTGGACAGGGTTGGGTATGGCTACACCTTC. It codes for CASSLDRVGYGYTF. Complete variable domain (other parts from reference TRBV7-6 and TRBJ1-2): GAGVSQSPRYKVTKRGQDVALRCDPISGHVSLYWYRQALGQGPEFLTYFNYEAQQDKSGLPNDRFSAERPEGSISTLTIQRTEQRDSAMYRCASSLDRVGYGYTFGSGTRLTVV.

This chain uses TRBV21-1 with TRBJ1-2; the listed D gene, TRBD1, was not tested against the DNA. TRBV21-1 is flagged as a pseudogene. The CDR3 loop spans 19 amino acids. The CDR3 bases are TGTGCCAGCAGCAAACGTCCCCGGGGAAATTCCTGGGGGGACTATGGCTACACCTTC. This gives the protein CASSKRPRGNSWGDYGYTF.

This chain uses TRBV6-6 with TRBJ2-5; TRBD1 aligns across 8 bases. Germline CDR1 reads MNHNY; CDR2 reads SVGAGI (reference sequence). The CDR3 extends over 16 amino acids. Trimming at V came to 2 bases and at J to 5 bases, leaving 10 bases not matched to a gene. The chain's CDR3 is CASSYQGQGFKETQYF. CDR3 nucleotides: TGTGCCAGCAGTTACCAAGGACAGGGTTTTAAGGAGACCCAGTACTTC.

CDR3 in amino acids: CASSLIAANTGELFF. CDR3 in DNA: TGTGCCAGCAGCTTAATAGCGGCGAACACCGGGGAGCTGTTTTTT. The V call is TRBV7-6, the J call TRBJ2-2; possibly TRBD2 for D (6 bases). V lost 2 bases and J 0 bases, leaving 7 bases between the germline ends. The germline CDR1 and CDR2 sequences are SGHVS and FNYEAQ. This CDR3 has 15 residues.

This chain connects TRBV4-3 to TRBJ2-7, with D unclear. The CDR3 length is 14 residues. V gave up 3 bases and J gave up 4 bases, with 13 bases separating them. The germline V gene has CDR1 LGHNA and CDR2 YSLEER. CDR3: CASSQGRNNYEQYF. CDR3 DNA: TGCGCCAGCAGCCAGGGTAGGAACAATTACGAGCAGTACTTC.

The chain is built from TRBV5-1 and TRBJ2-7; D possibly uses TRBD1 or TRBD2 (5 bases each). Germline CDR1 and CDR2: SGHRS and YFSETQ. Trimming left V 6 bases short and J 2 bases short, with 12 bases between. CDR3 length: 13 residues. CDR3 bases: TGCGCCAGCAAGAGGGGCACAACCTACGAGCAGTACTTC. Protein product: CASKRGTTYEQYF.

This clonotype appeared once. The rearrangement links TRBV9 to TRBJ2-5, with a possible D match to TRBD2 (7 bases). The ends were cut back, 0 bases at V and 2 bases at J, with 14 bases in the middle. The V gene's germline CDR1 is SGDLS and CDR2 YYNGEE. The CDR3 length is 16 residues. The CDR3 nucleotides are TGTGCCAGCAGCGTAGTAGCCAGGGGAGGGCAAGAGACCCAGTACTTC. This translates into CASSVVARGGQETQYF.

The rearrangement uses TRBV4-3 and TRBJ2-2; D not certain. Per germline, CDR1 LGHNA and CDR2 YSLEER. V was cut by 0 bases and J by 4 bases, with 9 bases left in between. CDR3 length: 15 amino acids. The CDR3 DNA sequence: TGCGCCAGCAGCCAAGAGGAGTCCCCCACCGGGGAGCTGTTTTTT. Translated: CASSQEESPTGELFF.

This clonotype was counted only a few times. The chain carries TRBV7-2 and TRBJ1-2, with unresolved D. Germline V gene sequence: CDR1 SGHTA, CDR2 FQGNSA. The CDR3 runs 13 residues. V was cut by 0 bases and J by 0 bases, with 2 bases left in between. CDR3 DNA sequence: TGTGCCAGCAGCTTAGCATCTAACTATGGCTACACCTTC. Amino acid sequence: CASSLASNYGYTF.

The CDR3 loop reads CASSQDFDTTPRTQYF. Written as DNA, the CDR3 is TGTGCCAGCAGCCAAGACTTCGACACTACTCCACGGACCCAGTACTTC. The J gene is TRBJ2-5, the V gene TRBV14; no definite D call. This CDR3 comprises 16 residues. Germline values: CDR1 SGHDN, CDR2 FVKESK. V dropped 0 bases and J dropped 7 bases, with 18 bases sitting between them.

This clonotype showed up just a few times. J is TRBJ2-6 and V is TRBV3-1; D ambiguous. With 1 base removed from V and 4 bases from J, the gap between germline ends came to 11 bases. Germline CDR1 reads LGHDT; CDR2 reads YNNKEL (reference sequence). The length of the CDR3 is 16 residues. DNA for the CDR3: TGTGCCAGCAGCCAAGGCGGTGTAAGCGGGGCCAACGTCCTGACTTTC. As protein: CASSQGGVSGANVLTF.

This clonotype was counted a few times. V gene TRBV19 combines with J gene TRBJ2-7; no definite D call. The CDR3 is 13 residues long. Germline V gives CDR1 LNHDA, CDR2 SQIVND (reference sequence). Deletions cut 2 bases from V and 3 bases from J, with 8 bases between. As DNA, the CDR3 is TGTGCCAGTAGTATACAGGCGCACTACGAGCAGTACTTC. Protein sequence: CASSIQAHYEQYF.

The V gene is TRBV6-4, the J gene TRBJ2-3; 11 nucleotides agree with TRBD2. With V trimmed by 4 bases and J by 4 bases, 4 bases remained unmatched. The CDR3 length is 15 residues. Germline loops: CDR1 MRHNA, CDR2 SNTAGT. The CDR3 reads CASSANSGGADTQYF. The CDR3 DNA is TGTGCCAGCAGTGCGAATAGCGGGGGGGCAGATACGCAGTATTTT.

The CDR3 DNA sequence: TGTGCCAGTAGTATAGGAGGCGGGGGTAACCATGAGCAGTTCTTC. This gives the protein CASSIGGGGNHEQFF. The rearrangement links TRBV19 to TRBJ2-1, with 7 bases lining up with TRBD2. This CDR3 region has 15 residues. The J segment lost 8 bases and the V segment lost 1 base, leaving 8 bases of the junction unmatched. In germline, CDR1 is LNHDA, CDR2 SQIVND (reference sequence).

This clonotype was seen only a few times. CDR3 amino acids: CASSAAGSEQFF. The CDR3 nucleotides are TGCGCCAGCAGCGCGGCAGGATCTGAGCAGTTCTTC. V usage is TRBV5-1 and J usage is TRBJ2-1; D is uncertain. The CDR3 loop spans 12 amino acids. V lost 4 bases, J lost 9 bases, and 11 bases lay in between. Germline-derived CDR1 and CDR2 are SGHRS and YFSETQ.